This TCR beta chain was identified during a study of cytomegalovirus exposure and HLA in healthy donors. The CDR3 runs 15 residues. V gave up 0 bases and J gave up 1 base, with 9 bases separating them. The germline V gene has CDR1 LNHDA and CDR2 SQIVND (reference sequence). Vbeta (60) and Jbeta (13) primers were used in the PCR. Source study methods: Per a later analysis, the number of unique TCR beta chains was 75 million to 90 million, of which 8.5 million to 11 million were shared. Method: immunoSEQ multiplex PCR; TCRdb's copy keeps in-frame clones and lacks some. V, J and clone size reflect that table, while D and trimming were determined from the DNA. The data hold about 70,000 clones, with just under 75% observed a single time.

The chain uses TRBV19 and TRBJ1-1, with D maybe TRBD1 (5 bases). The sample taken for sequencing was PBMCs. This TCR derives from a human donor in good health. CDR3 bases: TGTGCCAGTAGTATAGACAGGGAGGGGAACACTGAAGCTTTCTTT. It translates to CASSIDREGNTEAFF.